This T cell receptor (beta chain) stems from a study of early T cells in non-severe SARS-CoV-2 infection. Background on the study: The study sequenced bulk RNA from unsorted whole blood, with chains unpaired.

Ten or more counts support this clonotype. TCRdb reanalysed the 5' RACE reads using MiXCR and keeps one entry per CDR3 protein. The sample records 50,000 to 60,000 distinct CDR3 sequences, roughly 6.8% being singletons. Trimming took off 3 bases at V and 12 bases at J, with 21 bases between the two ends. The CDR3 is 15 residues long. The TCR was taken from an adult who was a healthcare worker with PCR-confirmed SARS-CoV-2 infection or an uninfected control (not recorded which). The chain links TRBV12-3 or TRBV12-4 to TRBJ2-1; D is perhaps TRBD2 (5 bases). Sequencing was performed on whole blood. The CDR3 loop is CASSFSGYQGRGQFF. The CDR3 coding sequence is TGTGCCAGCAGTTTCTCGGGATATCAAGGTCGCGGGCAGTTCTTC.